This T cell receptor (beta chain) is drawn from a study of technical replicates of blood from a few donors. Sequencing used immunoSEQ multiplex PCR; TCRdb keeps in-frame clones, though not all of them. Altogether 80,000 to 85,000 clones are present, over 75% being singletons, with the ten largest covering approximately 0.39%. Material for sequencing was T cells isolated from PBMCs. The sequence came from a human donor in good health.

The CDR3 region has the DNA TGCGCCAGCAGTGAGATGACAACCGGGGAGCTGTTTTTT. Its protein product is CASSEMTTGELFF. V and J are TRBV10-1 and TRBJ2-2; no reliable D call. This CDR3 region has 13 residues. The germline V and J ends were trimmed by 2 bases and 5 bases, with 6 bases remaining between them. The V gene's germline CDR1 is WNHNN and CDR2 SYGVQD (reference sequence).